This T cell receptor beta chain was profiled in a study of T cell responses to AZD1222 COVID-19 vaccine. Findings of the study overall: Increased Spike-specific TCR breadth and depth were observed after two AZD1222 doses. It should be noted that donors were predominantly white British and more often female, and clonal diversity was possibly underestimated. Of the AZD1222 recipients, only five to seven were seropositive at baseline.

V was clipped by 0 bases and J by 7 bases, with 7 bases between them. Germline loops: CDR1 MNHEY, CDR2 SVGAGI. The CDR3 runs 14 residues. This clone was observed a handful of times. No antigen is known for it. Here immunoSEQ multiplex PCR was the method, and the copy in TCRdb shows in-frame clones only, minus some. The data contain some 60,000 clones, over 60% of them seen just once; the ten biggest clones take up about 3.5%. Some second doses came at about 4 weeks and others at about 12 weeks; these were pooled. The specimen comprised peripheral blood, sampled 28 days after the second AZD1222 dose. The clonotype was recovered from an adult who received the AZD1222 COVID-19 vaccine. J is TRBJ1-6 and V is TRBV6-5, with D perhaps matching TRBD1 (5 bases). The CDR3 nucleotides are TGTGCCAGCAGTTACTCGACAGTAAATTCACCCCTCCACTTT. Residues: CASSYSTVNSPLHF.